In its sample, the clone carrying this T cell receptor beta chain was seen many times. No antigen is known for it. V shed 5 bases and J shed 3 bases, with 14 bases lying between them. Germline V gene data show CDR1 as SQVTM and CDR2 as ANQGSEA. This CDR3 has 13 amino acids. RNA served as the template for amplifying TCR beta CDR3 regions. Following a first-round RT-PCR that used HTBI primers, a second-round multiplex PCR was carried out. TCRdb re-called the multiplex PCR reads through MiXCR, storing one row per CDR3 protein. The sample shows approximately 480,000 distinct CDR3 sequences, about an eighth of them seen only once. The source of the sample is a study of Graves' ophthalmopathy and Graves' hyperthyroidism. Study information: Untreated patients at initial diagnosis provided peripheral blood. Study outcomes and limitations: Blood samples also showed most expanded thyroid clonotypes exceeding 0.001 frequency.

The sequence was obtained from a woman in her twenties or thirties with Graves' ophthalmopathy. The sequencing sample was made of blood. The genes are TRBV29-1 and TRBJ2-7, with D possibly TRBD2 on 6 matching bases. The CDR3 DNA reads TGCAGCGTTACAGGCGGGATGTACTACGAGCAGTACTTC. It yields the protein CSVTGGMYYEQYF.